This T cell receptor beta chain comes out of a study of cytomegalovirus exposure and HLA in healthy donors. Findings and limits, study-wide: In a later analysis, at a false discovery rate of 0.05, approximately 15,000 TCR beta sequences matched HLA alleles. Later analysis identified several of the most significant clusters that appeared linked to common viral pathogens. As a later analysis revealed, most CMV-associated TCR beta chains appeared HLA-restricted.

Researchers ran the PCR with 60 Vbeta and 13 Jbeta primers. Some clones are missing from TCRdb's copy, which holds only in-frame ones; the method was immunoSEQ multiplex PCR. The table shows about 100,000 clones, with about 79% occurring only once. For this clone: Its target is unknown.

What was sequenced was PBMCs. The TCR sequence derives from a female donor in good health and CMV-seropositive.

The CDR3 DNA follows: TGTGCCAGTAGTACAAATCCCGGGACTACCGAGCAGTACTTC. It encodes CASSTNPGTTEQYF. The genes are TRBV19 and TRBJ2-7, with 7 nucleotides matching TRBD2. CDR3 size: 14 residues. The germline V gene encodes CDR1 LNHDA and CDR2 SQIVND (reference sequence). Losses at the gene ends were 4 bases for V and 6 bases for J; bases not matched to a gene: 9.